This T cell receptor (beta chain) came from a study of PD-L1 blockade in urothelial cancer. Profiling relied on immunoSEQ multiplex PCR, and the TCRdb table lists in-frame clones only, not all of them. Altogether roughly 100,000 clones are present, approximately 87% being singletons, with the ten largest covering roughly 8%. Noted time point: peripheral blood 6 weeks after treatment start. Samples were collected from each patient before treatment and during treatment. Each patient gave between 1 and 8 of them in total. This sequence was found in a man between 65 and 85 years old with urothelial cancer. The sample in question was PBMCs, obtained around atezolizumab (anti-PD-L1) treatment.

The CDR3 DNA is TGTGCTAGTGGTTTTTTAGAGAGACAGACAAAGAAATCGGTAACCGGGGAGCTGTTTTTT. Residues: CASGFLERQTKKSVTGELFF. This chain joins TRBV12-5 and TRBJ2-2; D perhaps matches TRBD1 (5 bases). CDR1 and CDR2 from the germline V gene are LGHNT and FRNRAP. Trimming pared 3 bases from V and 5 bases from J, leaving 28 bases between. The CDR3 runs to 20 residues.